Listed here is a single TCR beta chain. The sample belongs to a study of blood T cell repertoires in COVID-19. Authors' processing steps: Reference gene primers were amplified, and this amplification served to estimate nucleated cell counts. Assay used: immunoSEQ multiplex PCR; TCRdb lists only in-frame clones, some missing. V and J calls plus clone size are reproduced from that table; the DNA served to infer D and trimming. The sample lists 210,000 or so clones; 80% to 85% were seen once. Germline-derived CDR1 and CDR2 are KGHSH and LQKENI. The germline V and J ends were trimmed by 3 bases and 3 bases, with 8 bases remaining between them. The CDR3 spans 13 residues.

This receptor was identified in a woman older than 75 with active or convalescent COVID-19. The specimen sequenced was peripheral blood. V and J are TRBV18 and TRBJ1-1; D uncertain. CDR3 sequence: CASSPGVDTEAFF. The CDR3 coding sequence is TGTGCCAGCTCACCTGGAGTTGACACTGAAGCTTTCTTT.